The 24 T cell receptor beta chains reported below all come from one sample, sequenced in a study of T cells in Graves' hyperthyroidism and ophthalmopathy. It was RNA transcripts that yielded the amplified TCR beta CDR3 regions. During a first-round RT-PCR of the TCR CDR3, the HTBI primer set was used. TCRdb recomputed calls from the multiplex PCR reads with MiXCR, one row per CDR3 protein. The sample holds roughly 570,000 distinct CDR3 sequences, 35% to 55% seen once. The sample consisted of peripheral blood or thyroid tissue (not recorded which). The source of these receptors is a young woman with Graves' hyperthyroidism.

The gene calls are TRBV29-1 and TRBJ1-1, with D hard to call. This CDR3 is 9 amino acids long. Germline V gene sequence: CDR1 SQVTM, CDR2 ANQGSEA. Trimming pared 6 bases from V and 13 bases from J, leaving 12 bases between. CDR3 loop: CSVQHSDFF. CDR3 DNA: TGCAGCGTCCAACACAGTGATTTCTTT.

On this clonotype itself: One base away lies a much larger clone, so this may be a sequencing read error. The J gene is TRBJ1-1, the V gene TRBV5-1, with D possibly matching TRBD1 (5 bases). The CDR3 contains 15 residues. Germline V gives CDR1 SGHRS, CDR2 YFSETQ. The CDR3 loop reads CASSVGAGRVTEALF. As DNA, the CDR3 is TGCGCCAGCAGCGTGGGCGCAGGCAGGGTCACTGAAGCTCTCTTT.

Turning to this clonotype: This may stem from a read error, because a much larger clone lies one nucleotide away. The chain joins TRBV9 to TRBJ2-5, with 8 positions matching TRBD2. The germline V gene has CDR1 SGDLS and CDR2 YYNGEE. There are 15 residues in the CDR3. CDR3 bases: TGTGCCGGCAGCCCCAACGCGGGAGGTCACGGGACCCAGTACTTC. Encoded protein: CAGSPNAGGHGTQYF.

The genes are TRBV12-3 or TRBV12-4 and TRBJ1-5; unclear D gene. The V end lost 4 bases, the J end lost 1 base, and 5 bases lay between the germline ends. The CDR3 covers 13 residues. The CDR3 nucleotides are TGTGCCAGCAGTTCCCAGAGCAATCAGCCCCAGCATTTT. It encodes CASSSQSNQPQHF.

The genes are TRBV24-1 and TRBJ2-1, with 9 bases identical to TRBD1. Germline trimming cut 7 bases from V and 5 bases from J; bases unmatched to any gene: 11. This CDR3 is built from 16 residues. Germline CDR1 reads KGHDR; CDR2 reads SFDVKD. CDR3 nucleotide sequence: TGTGCCACCAGACCCACGGGACAGGGTGACGACAATGAGCAGTTCTTC. Its translation: CATRPTGQGDDNEQFF.

The genes are TRBV10-2 and TRBJ2-5; TRBD1 matches at 7 bases. The trim removed 4 bases at V and 1 base at J, leaving 3 bases unmatched. This CDR3 spans 14 amino acids. The germline V gene has CDR1 WSHSY and CDR2 SAAADI. The CDR3 loop is CASSGDSSQETQYF. In DNA form, the CDR3 reads TGCGCCAGCAGTGGGGACAGTTCCCAAGAGACCCAGTACTTC.

This clonotype showed up many times. The gene calls are TRBV6-2 or TRBV6-3 and TRBJ1-5; the match to TRBD1 covers 7 bases. Germline CDR1 is MNHEY and CDR2 is SVGEGT. CDR3 length: 14 amino acids. Trimming removed 7 bases from V and 2 bases from J; junction bases left unmatched: 5. CDR3: CASTPGGGNQPQHF. The CDR3 DNA follows: TGTGCCAGCACCCCAGGGGGTGGCAATCAGCCCCAGCATTTT.

This clonotype was seen many times. The chain has TRBV29-1 and TRBJ1-3; D remains ambiguous. V was cut by 2 bases and J by 0 bases, with 5 bases left in between. The length of the CDR3 is 13 residues. CDR1 SQVTM and CDR2 ANQGSEA come from the germline V gene. In nucleotides, the CDR3 is TGCAGCGTTGAAAGGGCCTCTGGAAACACCATATATTTT. Translating gives CSVERASGNTIYF.

The rearrangement joins TRBV11-2 to TRBJ2-5; D may match TRBD1 or TRBD2 (7 bases each). Germline loops: CDR1 SGHAT, CDR2 FQNNGV. This CDR3 region has 16 residues. Trimming shortened V by 7 bases and J by 7 bases, and 25 bases separated the two germline ends. CDR3 residues: CASNPEGASGGGTQYF. CDR3 DNA sequence: TGTGCCAGCAACCCCGAGGGGGCTAGCGGAGGGGGGACCCAGTACTTC. The variable domain in full, completed from reference TRBV11-2 and TRBJ2-5, reads EAGVAQSPRYKIIEKRQSVAFWCNPISGHATLYWYQQILGQGPKLLIQFQNNGVVDDSQLPKDRFSAERLKGVDSTLKIQPAKLEDSAVYLCASNPEGASGGGTQYFGPGTRLLVL.

There are many counts of this clonotype. This chain joins TRBV25-1 and TRBJ1-1, with TRBD1 matching over 9 bases. V shed 8 bases, J shed 5 bases, and the junction held 9 bases outside the gene matches. Germline CDR1 MGHDK, CDR2 SYGVNS. CDR3 length: 14 residues. As DNA, the CDR3 is TGTGCCAGCGCCAGACAGGGGGGAGGGACTGAAGCTTTCTTT. It is translated as CASARQGGGTEAFF.

The sample holds many counts of this clonotype. The DNA for the CDR3 is TGTGCCAGCCGCCGGGACAGGGGGAATTCACCCCTCCACTTT. Protein product: CASRRDRGNSPLHF. The chain is built from TRBV25-1 and TRBJ1-6, with 11 bases matching TRBD1. The germline CDR1 and CDR2 sequences are MGHDK and SYGVNS. There are 14 residues in the CDR3. V was clipped by 8 bases and J by 7 bases; unmatched bases: 4.

The chain couples TRBV29-1 to TRBJ2-5; D may be TRBD1 or TRBD2 (5 bases each). V lost 3 bases and J 5 bases, leaving 19 bases between the germline ends. The germline CDR1 and CDR2 sequences are SQVTM and ANQGSEA. This CDR3 contains 15 residues. The CDR3 DNA reads TGCAGCGTTGATCCGGGGCTACGGTTGGATGAGACCCAGTACTTC. Translating it yields CSVDPGLRLDETQYF.

This clonotype was seen once. This chain joins TRBV11-2 and TRBJ1-2; weak D call: TRBD1 (6 bases). Germline V gene sequence: CDR1 SGHAT, CDR2 FQNNGV. CDR3 size: 13 residues. V lost 6 bases and J 13 bases, leaving 21 bases between the germline ends. CDR3 nucleotides: TGTGCCAGCAGTTTGTGGGGTAGCCAGGGGAGCACCTTC. Translating gives CASSLWGSQGSTF. Variable domain in full (rest from reference TRBV11-2 and TRBJ1-2): EAGVAQSPRYKIIEKRQSVAFWCNPISGHATLYWYQQILGQGPKLLIQFQNNGVVDDSQLPKDRFSAERLKGVDSTLKIQPAKLEDSAVYLCASSLWGSQGSTFGSGTRLTVV.

This clonotype was seen once. Relative to the germline gene, one junction end is altered; a read error may explain this. This sequence joins TRBV7-2 and TRBJ2-6; D assignment may be TRBD1 or TRBD2 (5 bases each). Germline V gene data show CDR1 as SGHTA and CDR2 as FQGNSA. CDR3 length equals 13 residues. In nucleotides, the CDR3 is TGTGCCAGCAGGACCGAGGGGCGGAACACTGAAGCTTTC. Amino acid sequence: CASRTEGRNTEAF.

This sequence joins TRBV5-4 and TRBJ2-7; D might be TRBD1 (5 bases). Germline assignment: CDR1 SGHNT and CDR2 YYREEE (reference sequence). The CDR3 is made up of 15 amino acids. The V end lost 6 bases, the J end lost 0 bases, and 16 bases lay between the germline ends. This chain's CDR3 is CASILTASYSYEQYF. CDR3 nucleotides: TGTGCCAGCATCCTGACAGCGAGCTACTCCTACGAGCAGTACTTC. Full variable domain (missing parts from reference TRBV5-4 and TRBJ2-7): ETGVTQSPTHLIKTRGQQVTLRCSSQSGHNTVSWYQQALGQGPQFIFQYYREEENGRGNFPPRFSGLQFPNYSSELNVNALELDDSALYLCASILTASYSYEQYFGPGTRLTVT.

The V call is TRBV11-2, the J call TRBJ2-7; a weak D match, TRBD2 (6 bases). V was pared by 5 bases and J by 2 bases, with 16 bases between. The germline V gene encodes CDR1 SGHAT and CDR2 FQNNGV. The CDR3 sequence is 15 residues long. CDR3 region: CASSAGPLSPYEQYF. The CDR3 bases are TGTGCCAGCAGCGCGGGACCCTTGAGCCCCTACGAGCAGTACTTC.

Ten or more counts support this clonotype. V is TRBV24-1 and J is TRBJ1-2, with TRBD1 identical over 10 bases. This CDR3 is 16 amino acids long. Germline V lookup: CDR1 KGHDR, CDR2 SFDVKD. The V segment lost 4 bases and the J segment 3 bases; nucleotides outside the gene matches: 7. CDR3 loop: CATSDPSGTGDYGYTF. In DNA, the CDR3 is TGTGCCACCAGTGACCCGAGTGGGACAGGGGACTATGGCTACACCTTC.

This clonotype was observed many times. The V call is TRBV14, the J call TRBJ2-7; D unclear. Germline-derived CDR1 and CDR2 are SGHDN and FVKESK. The CDR3 runs 16 residues. V was shortened by 0 bases and J by 3 bases, with 15 bases between the two germline ends. CDR3 sequence reads: CASSQDLGQNVYEQYF. CDR3 DNA: TGTGCCAGCAGCCAAGATCTAGGTCAGAACGTCTACGAGCAGTACTTC. Based on the CDR3 plus reference TRBV14 and TRBJ2-7, the full variable domain is EAGVTQFPSHSVIEKGQTVTLRCDPISGHDNLYWYRRVMGKEIKFLLHFVKESKQDESGMPNNRFLAERTGGTYSTLKVQPAELEDSGVYFCASSQDLGQNVYEQYFGPGTRLTVT.

This clonotype has at least ten counts. V usage is TRBV12-3 or TRBV12-4 and J usage is TRBJ1-5; no firm D call. The CDR3 has 16 residues. Deletions cut 5 bases from V and 1 base from J, with 15 bases between. As DNA, the CDR3 is TGTGCCAGCAGTCCCCGGGTAGGGTTAAGCAATCAGCCCCAGCATTTT. Translated, it gives CASSPRVGLSNQPQHF.

The sample holds one count of this clonotype. The rearrangement links TRBV5-1 to TRBJ1-5, with D possibly being TRBD1 (5 bases). V was cut by 4 bases and J by 0 bases, with 11 bases left in between. Germline V gene data show CDR1 as SGHRS and CDR2 as YFSETQ. The CDR3 has 15 amino acids. The CDR3, as DNA: TGCGCCAGCAGCCCACAGGACTATAGCAATCAGCCCCAGCATTTT. Its protein product is CASSPQDYSNQPQHF.

This rearrangement joins TRBV7-8 to TRBJ2-5; 7 positions match TRBD2. Germline lookup yields CDR1 SGHVS and CDR2 FQNEAQ. V trimming: 1 base; J trimming: 4 bases; junction bases outside the gene matches: 12. The CDR3 is 17 residues long. The DNA of the CDR3 is TGTGCCAGCAGCTTAGGAGTAGGCGGGAGTTTCTTAGAGACCCAGTACTTC. Its translation: CASSLGVGGSFLETQYF. Together with reference TRBV7-8 and TRBJ2-5, the CDR3 gives the full variable domain: GAGVSQSPRYKVAKRGQDVALRCDPISGHVSLFWYQQALGQGPEFLTYFQNEAQLDKSGLPSDRFFAERPEGSVSTLKIQRTQQEDSAVYLCASSLGVGGSFLETQYFGPGTRLLVL.

This clonotype has at least ten counts. The V call is TRBV7-8, the J call TRBJ2-2, with TRBD2 matching 10 bases. The CDR3 spans 19 residues. The V and J ends lost 1 base and 2 bases, in that order; junction bases with no gene match: 10. Germline CDR1 is SGHVS and CDR2 is FQNEAQ. CDR3 sequence: CASSLDGLAGAVNTGELFF. The CDR3 DNA reads TGTGCCAGCAGCTTAGACGGGCTAGCGGGAGCGGTTAACACCGGGGAGCTGTTTTTT.

The chain joins TRBV5-1 to TRBJ2-7; 9 bases map to TRBD1. The CDR3 is 15 residues long. Germline V CDR1 and CDR2: SGHRS, YFSETQ. J gave up 0 bases and V 4 bases, and 5 bases lay outside the gene matches. The CDR3 spells CASSHGQGSSYEQYF. CDR3 nucleotides: TGCGCCAGCAGCCACGGACAGGGGAGCTCCTACGAGCAGTACTTC.

This clonotype was seen at least ten times. The chain uses TRBV2 and TRBJ1-4, with TRBD1 matching 8 bases. Unmatched junction bases numbered 14, after V lost 8 bases and J lost 0 bases. The CDR3 has 18 residues. Germline loops: CDR1 SNHLY, CDR2 FYNNEI. CDR3 sequence reads: CASRSALETGATNEKLFF. The CDR3 nucleotides read TGTGCCAGCCGTAGTGCCTTAGAGACAGGGGCAACTAATGAAAAACTGTTTTTT.